This TCR beta chain was recovered during a study of vaccination and CD4 T cells after COVID-19. Study details: Drawing of post-COVID samples took place a median 101 days after diagnosis (range 35 to 161).

Cultured CD4+ T cells had their DNA profiled by the Oncomine TCR Beta short-read assay. TCRdb recomputed calls from the PCR reads with MiXCR, one row per CDR3 protein. The table has about 7,100 distinct CDR3 sequences, about three quarters seen once. This clonotype was detected a few times. Its target is not known. V lost 5 bases to trimming and J lost 2 bases; unmatched junction nucleotides: 10. The CDR3 contains 17 residues. Germline V gives CDR1 LNHDA, CDR2 SQIVND (reference sequence). Treatment reported: roughly 11-day PBMC culture with coronavirus spike peptide pools or control peptides (ViraFEST assay). Points from the study as a whole: Spike mono-reactivity applied to 304 of 307 vaccine-specific clones detected in convalescent patients.

V is TRBV19 and J is TRBJ1-5; 9 nucleotides align to TRBD1. The origin of this receptor is a human donor who had recovered from COVID-19. Sequenced: CD4+ T cells from blood, cultured in vitro. CDR3 nucleotides: TGTGCCAGTAGTCATACACAGGGGGCTCCGGGCAATCAGCCCCAGCATTTT. Translation: CASSHTQGAPGNQPQHF.